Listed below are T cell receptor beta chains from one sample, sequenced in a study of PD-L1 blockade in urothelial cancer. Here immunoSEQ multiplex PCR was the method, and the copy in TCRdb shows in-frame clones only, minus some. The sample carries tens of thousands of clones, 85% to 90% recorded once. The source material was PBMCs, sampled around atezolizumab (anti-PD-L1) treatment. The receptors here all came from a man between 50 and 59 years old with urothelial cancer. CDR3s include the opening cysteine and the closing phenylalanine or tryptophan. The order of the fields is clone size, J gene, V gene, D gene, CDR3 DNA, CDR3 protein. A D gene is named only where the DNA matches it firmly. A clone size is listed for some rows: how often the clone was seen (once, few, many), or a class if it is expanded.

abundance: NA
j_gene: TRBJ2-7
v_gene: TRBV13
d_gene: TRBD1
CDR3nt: TGTGCCAGCAGTTCGAGACAGGGGGCGGCCTACGAGCAGTACTTC
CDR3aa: CASSSRQGAAYEQYF

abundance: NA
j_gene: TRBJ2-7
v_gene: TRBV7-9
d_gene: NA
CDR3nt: TGTGCCAGCCAAAGCGGCCAGATACGGGGGTATGCAAGCTCCTACGAGCAGTACTTC
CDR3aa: CASQSGQIRGYASSYEQYF

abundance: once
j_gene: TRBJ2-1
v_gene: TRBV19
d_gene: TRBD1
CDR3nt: TGTGCCAGTACTACGACAGGGTCCCACAATGAGCAGTTCTTC
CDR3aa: CASTTTGSHNEQFF

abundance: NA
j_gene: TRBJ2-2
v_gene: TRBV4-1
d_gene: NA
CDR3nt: TGCGCCAGCAGCCAAGTTACGGGCGGGGAGCTGTTTTTT
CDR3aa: CASSQVTGGELFF

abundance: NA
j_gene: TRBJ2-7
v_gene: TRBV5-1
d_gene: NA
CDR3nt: TGCGCCAGCAGCTTGTCTTGGGTAGCGAAAGAGCAGTACTTC
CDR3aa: CASSLSWVAKEQYF

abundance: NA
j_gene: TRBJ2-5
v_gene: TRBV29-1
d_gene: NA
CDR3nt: TGCAGCGTGGGAGAAGAGACCCAGTACTTC
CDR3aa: CSVGEETQYF

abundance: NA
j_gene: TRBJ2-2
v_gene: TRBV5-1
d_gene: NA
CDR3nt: TGCGCCAGCAGAAAGGACAGTAACACCGGGGAGCTGTTTTTT
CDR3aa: CASRKDSNTGELFF

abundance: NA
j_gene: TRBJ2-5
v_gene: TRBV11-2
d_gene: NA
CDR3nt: TGTGCCAGCAGCTTTGTTACCAGGGAAGAGACCCAGTACTTC
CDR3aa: CASSFVTREETQYF

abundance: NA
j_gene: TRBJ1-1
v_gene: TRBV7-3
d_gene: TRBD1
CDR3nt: TGTGCCAGCAGCTTATGGGGGGGACAGGGGGCTGAAGCTTTCTTT
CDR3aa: CASSLWGGQGAEAFF

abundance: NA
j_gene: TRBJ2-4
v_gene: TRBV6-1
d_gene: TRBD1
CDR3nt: TGTGCCAGCAACGACAGGGGGCTGAGCCCCATTCAGTACTTC
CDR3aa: CASNDRGLSPIQYF

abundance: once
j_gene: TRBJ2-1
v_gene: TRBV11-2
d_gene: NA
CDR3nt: TGTGCCAGCAGCTTAGCGGGGAGCTCCTACAATGAGCAGTTCTTC
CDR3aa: CASSLAGSSYNEQFF

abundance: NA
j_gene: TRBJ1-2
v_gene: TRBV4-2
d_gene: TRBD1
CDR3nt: TGTGCCAGCAGCCAAGGGGACAGCGGAATCTATGGCTACACCTTC
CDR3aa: CASSQGDSGIYGYTF

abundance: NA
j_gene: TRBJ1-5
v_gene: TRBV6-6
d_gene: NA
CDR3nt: TGTGCCAGCACCACAAGAGGGTCCCAGCCCCAGCATTTT
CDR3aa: CASTTRGSQPQHF

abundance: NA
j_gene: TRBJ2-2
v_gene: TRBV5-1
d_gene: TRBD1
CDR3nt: TGCGCCAGCAGCCGGGACAGGAACACCGGGGAGCTGTTTTTT
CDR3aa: CASSRDRNTGELFF

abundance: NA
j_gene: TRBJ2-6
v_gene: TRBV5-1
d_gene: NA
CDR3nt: TGCGCCAGCAGCTTGTCAGGGCCGAAGGGGGTAGGAAGCTCTGGGGCCAACGTCCTGACTTTC
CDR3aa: CASSLSGPKGVGSSGANVLTF

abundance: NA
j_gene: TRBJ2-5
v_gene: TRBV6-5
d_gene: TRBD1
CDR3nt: TGTGCCAGCATATCGGACAGGGGGCGGAGGGAGACCCAGTACTTC
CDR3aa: CASISDRGRRETQYF

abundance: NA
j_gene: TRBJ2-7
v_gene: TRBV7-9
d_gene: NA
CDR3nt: TGTGCCAGCAGTCAGAGGGCTACTAACTCCTACGAGCAGTACTTC
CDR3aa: CASSQRATNSYEQYF

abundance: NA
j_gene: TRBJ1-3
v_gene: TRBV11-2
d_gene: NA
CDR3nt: TGTGCCAGCAGCCCAGATGGGACACGAAACACCATATATTTT
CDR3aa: CASSPDGTRNTIYF

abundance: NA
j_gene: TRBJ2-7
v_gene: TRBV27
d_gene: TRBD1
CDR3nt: TGTGCCAGCAGTTTGTGGACAGGGGAGTCCGAGCAGTACTTC
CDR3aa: CASSLWTGESEQYF

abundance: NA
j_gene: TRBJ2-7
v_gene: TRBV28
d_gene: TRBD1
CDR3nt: TGTGCCAGCAACCAAGCCGGGACAGCCTACGAGCAGTACTTC
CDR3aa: CASNQAGTAYEQYF

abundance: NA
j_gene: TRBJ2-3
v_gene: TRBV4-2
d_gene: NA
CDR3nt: TGTGCCAGCAGCCAAGAACAGTCGGGATACACAGATACGCAGTATTTT
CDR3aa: CASSQEQSGYTDTQYF

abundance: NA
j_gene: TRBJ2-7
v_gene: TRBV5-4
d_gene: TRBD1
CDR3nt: TGTGCCAGCAGCGGACGACAGGGGGGACTCTACGAGCAGTACTTC
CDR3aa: CASSGRQGGLYEQYF

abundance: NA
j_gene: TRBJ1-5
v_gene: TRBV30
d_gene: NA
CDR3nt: TGTGCCTGGAGTGTTGGACAGATAATCAATCAGCCCCAGCATTTT
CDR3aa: CAWSVGQIINQPQHF

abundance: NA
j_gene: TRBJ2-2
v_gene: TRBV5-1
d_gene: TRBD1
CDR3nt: TGCGCCAGCAGCCGTTGGGACAGATCCACTACCGGGGAGCTGTTTTTT
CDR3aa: CASSRWDRSTTGELFF

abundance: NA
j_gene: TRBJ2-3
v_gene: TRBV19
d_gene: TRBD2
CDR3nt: TGTGCCAGTAGTACAGCCCGGGGGGGCACAGATACGCAGTATTTT
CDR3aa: CASSTARGGTDTQYF

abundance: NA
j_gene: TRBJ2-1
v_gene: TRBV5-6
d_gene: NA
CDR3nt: TGTGCCAGCAGCTCCGCGCCGGCGGATGAGCAGTTCTTC
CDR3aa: CASSSAPADEQFF

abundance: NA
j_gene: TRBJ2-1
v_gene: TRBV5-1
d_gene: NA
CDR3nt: TGCGCCAGCAGCTTGGACAGGGCCACCAATGAGCAGTTCTTC
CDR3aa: CASSLDRATNEQFF

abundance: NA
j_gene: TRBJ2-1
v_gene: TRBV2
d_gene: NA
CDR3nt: TGTGCCACCTCGGGTAGCAGATCCTACAATGAGCAGTTCTTC
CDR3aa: CATSGSRSYNEQFF

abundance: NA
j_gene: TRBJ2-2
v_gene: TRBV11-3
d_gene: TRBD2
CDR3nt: TGTGCCAGCAGCCACGGACTAGCGACAAACACCGGGGAGCTGTTTTTT
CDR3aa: CASSHGLATNTGELFF

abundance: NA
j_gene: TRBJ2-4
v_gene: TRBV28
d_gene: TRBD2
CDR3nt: TGTGCCAGCAGCCGAAGGGGACTAGCGGGACGAGCCAAAAACATTCAGTACTTC
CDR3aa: CASSRRGLAGRAKNIQYF

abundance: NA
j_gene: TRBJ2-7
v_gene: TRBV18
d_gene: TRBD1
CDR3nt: TGTGCCAGCTCCCCGACAGGGGCCTACGAGCAGTACTTC
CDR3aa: CASSPTGAYEQYF